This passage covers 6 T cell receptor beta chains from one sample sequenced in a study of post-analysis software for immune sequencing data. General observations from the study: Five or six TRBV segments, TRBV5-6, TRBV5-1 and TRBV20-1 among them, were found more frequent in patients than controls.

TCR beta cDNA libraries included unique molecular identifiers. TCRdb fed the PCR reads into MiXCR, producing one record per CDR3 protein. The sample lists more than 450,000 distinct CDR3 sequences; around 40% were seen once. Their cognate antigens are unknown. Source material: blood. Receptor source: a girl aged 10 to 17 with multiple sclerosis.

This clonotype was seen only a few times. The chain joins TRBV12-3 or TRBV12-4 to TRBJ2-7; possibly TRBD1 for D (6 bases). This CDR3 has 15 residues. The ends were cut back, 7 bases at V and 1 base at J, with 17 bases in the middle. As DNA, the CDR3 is TGTGCCAGCACCCTTTCAAGGACAGAATCCTACGAGCAGTACTTC. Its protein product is CASTLSRTESYEQYF.

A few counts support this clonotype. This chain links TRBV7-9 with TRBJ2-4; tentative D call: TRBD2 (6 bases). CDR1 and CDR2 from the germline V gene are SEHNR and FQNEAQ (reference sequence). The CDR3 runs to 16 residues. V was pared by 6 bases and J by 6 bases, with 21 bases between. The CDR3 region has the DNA TGTGCCAGCAGGACGGGACTCAGGGCGGATAGAAACATTCAGTACTTC. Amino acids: CASRTGLRADRNIQYF.

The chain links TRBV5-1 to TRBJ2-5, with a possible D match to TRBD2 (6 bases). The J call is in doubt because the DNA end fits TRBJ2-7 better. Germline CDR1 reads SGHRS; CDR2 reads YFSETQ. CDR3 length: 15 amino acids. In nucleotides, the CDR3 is TGCGCCAGCAGCTTGGACGGGACTCACGATTACGAGCAGTACTTC. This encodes CASSLDGTHDYEQYF.

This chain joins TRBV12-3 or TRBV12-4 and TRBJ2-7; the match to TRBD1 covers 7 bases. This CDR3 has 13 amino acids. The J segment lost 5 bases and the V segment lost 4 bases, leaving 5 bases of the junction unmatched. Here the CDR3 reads CASSYRGHHEQYF. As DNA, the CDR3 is TGTGCCAGCAGTTACAGGGGTCACCACGAGCAGTACTTC.

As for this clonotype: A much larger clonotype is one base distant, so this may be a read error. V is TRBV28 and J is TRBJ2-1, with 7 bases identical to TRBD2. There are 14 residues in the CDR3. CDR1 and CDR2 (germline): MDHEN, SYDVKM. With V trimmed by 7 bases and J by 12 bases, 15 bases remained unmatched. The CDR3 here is CASTRVAGSYGQFF. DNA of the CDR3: TGTGCCAGCACGAGGGTAGCGGGTAGTTATGGGCAGTTCTTC.

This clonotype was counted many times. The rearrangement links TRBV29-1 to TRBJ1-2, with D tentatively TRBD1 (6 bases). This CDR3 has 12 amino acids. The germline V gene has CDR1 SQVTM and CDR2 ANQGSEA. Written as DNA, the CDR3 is TGCGTTGGGGGCAGGGTGAGGGATGGCTACACCTTC. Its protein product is CVGGRVRDGYTF.